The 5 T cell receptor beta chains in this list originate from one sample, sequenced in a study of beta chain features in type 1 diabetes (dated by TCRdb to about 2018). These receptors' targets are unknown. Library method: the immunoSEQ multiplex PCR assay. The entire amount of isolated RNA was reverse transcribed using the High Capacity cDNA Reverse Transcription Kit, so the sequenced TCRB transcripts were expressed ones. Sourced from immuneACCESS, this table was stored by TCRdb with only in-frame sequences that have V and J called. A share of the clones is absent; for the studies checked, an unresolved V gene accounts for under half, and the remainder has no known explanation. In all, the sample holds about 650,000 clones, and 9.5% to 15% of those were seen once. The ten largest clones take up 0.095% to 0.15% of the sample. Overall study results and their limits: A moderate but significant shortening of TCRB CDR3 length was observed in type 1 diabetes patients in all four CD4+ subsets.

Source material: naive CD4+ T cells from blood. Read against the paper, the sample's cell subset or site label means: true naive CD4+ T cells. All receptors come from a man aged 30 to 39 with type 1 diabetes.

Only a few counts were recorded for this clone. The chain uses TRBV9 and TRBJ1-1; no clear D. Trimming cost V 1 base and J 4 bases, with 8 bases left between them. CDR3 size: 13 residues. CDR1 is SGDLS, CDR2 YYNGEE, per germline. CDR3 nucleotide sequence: TGTGCCAGCAGCGTAAGCCTGGGCACTGAAGCTTTCTTT. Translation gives CASSVSLGTEAFF.

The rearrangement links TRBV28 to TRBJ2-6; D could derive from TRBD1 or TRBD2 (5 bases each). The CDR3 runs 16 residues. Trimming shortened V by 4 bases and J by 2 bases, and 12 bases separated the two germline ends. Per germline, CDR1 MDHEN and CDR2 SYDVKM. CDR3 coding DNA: TGTGCCAGCAGTTCTATCCGAGGGGCTGGGGCCAACGTCCTGACTTTC. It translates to CASSSIRGAGANVLTF.

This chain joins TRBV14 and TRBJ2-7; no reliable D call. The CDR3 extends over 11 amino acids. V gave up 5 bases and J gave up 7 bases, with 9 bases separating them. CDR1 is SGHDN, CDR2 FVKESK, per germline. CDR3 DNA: TGTGCCAGCAGCAGAGGATATGAGCAGTACTTC. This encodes CASSRGYEQYF. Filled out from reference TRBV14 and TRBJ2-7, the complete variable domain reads EAGVTQFPSHSVIEKGQTVTLRCDPISGHDNLYWYRRVMGKEIKFLLHFVKESKQDESGMPNNRFLAERTGGTYSTLKVQPAELEDSGVYFCASSRGYEQYFGPGTRLTVT.

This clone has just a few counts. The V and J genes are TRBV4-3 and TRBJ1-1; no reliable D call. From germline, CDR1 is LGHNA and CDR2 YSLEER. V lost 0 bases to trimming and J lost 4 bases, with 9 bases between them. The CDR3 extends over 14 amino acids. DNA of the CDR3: TGCGCCAGCAGCCAAGATTTTTCGGGCACTGAAGCTTTCTTT. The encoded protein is CASSQDFSGTEAFF.

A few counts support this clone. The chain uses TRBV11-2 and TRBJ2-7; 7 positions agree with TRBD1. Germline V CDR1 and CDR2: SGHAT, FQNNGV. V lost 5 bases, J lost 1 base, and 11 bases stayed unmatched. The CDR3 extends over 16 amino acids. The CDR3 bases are TGTGCCAGCAGCACAGGGGTCCCAGCATCGTCCTACGAGCAGTACTTC. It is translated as CASSTGVPASSYEQYF.